Listed here is a single T cell receptor (beta chain). This sample was taken from a study of T-cell memory formation after mild COVID-19. One entry per CDR3 protein, called by TCRdb with MiXCR from the 5' RACE reads. The table lists 200,000 or so distinct CDR3 sequences, roughly 17% of them singletons. This TCR was sampled from an adult woman who had mild COVID-19 (a few samples of this study predate the infection). Cell type and time point are not known. The sample taken for sequencing was PBMCs or a T cell subset sorted from them (not recorded which).

Written as DNA, the CDR3 is TGTGCCACCAGTGATTTGCAGGGTCAGGGTGGCTACACCTTC. This sequence encodes CATSDLQGQGGYTF. This chain links TRBV24-1 with TRBJ1-2; D possibly corresponds to TRBD1 (5 bases). Trimming removed 0 bases from V and 7 bases from J, with 11 bases in between. The CDR3 is 14 residues long. The V gene's germline CDR1 is KGHDR and CDR2 SFDVKD.